The following is a T cell receptor (beta chain) sequence with its context. The sample originates from a study of blood T cell repertoires in COVID-19. In the study overall: Acute-phase and convalescent COVID-19 samples originated in the United States, Italy and Spain. In each case, the material was cDNA or gDNA derived from T cells, B-cell-depleted T cells, or PBMCs.

In the authors' methods: Reference gene primers were amplified, and this amplification served to estimate nucleated cell counts. The method was immunoSEQ multiplex PCR; TCRdb's version includes in-frame clones alone and lacks a portion of them. The D gene and trimming were derived from the DNA, and the V and J assignments and clone size from that table. The table records 150,000 to 200,000 clones, 80% to 90% of them present only once. The specimen was peripheral blood. The sequence was obtained from a man in his fifties with active or convalescent COVID-19.

The CDR3 sequence: CASSPTGVNTEAFF. The CDR3 DNA is TGTGCCAGCAGCCCGACAGGGGTGAACACTGAAGCTTTCTTT. V is TRBV4-2 and J is TRBJ1-1; 8 bases agree with TRBD1. Germline V CDR1 and CDR2: LGHNA, YNFKEQ. V shed 4 bases and J 0 bases; nucleotides not matched to a gene: 1. The CDR3 spans 14 residues.